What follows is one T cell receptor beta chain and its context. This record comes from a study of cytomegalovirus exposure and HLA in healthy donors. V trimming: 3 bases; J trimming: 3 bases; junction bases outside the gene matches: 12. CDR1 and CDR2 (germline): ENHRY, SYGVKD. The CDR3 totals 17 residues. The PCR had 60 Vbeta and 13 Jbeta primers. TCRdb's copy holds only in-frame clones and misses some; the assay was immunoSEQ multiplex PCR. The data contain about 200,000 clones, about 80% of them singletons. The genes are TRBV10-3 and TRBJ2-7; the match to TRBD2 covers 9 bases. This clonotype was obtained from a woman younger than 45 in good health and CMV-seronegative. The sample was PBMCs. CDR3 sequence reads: CAISEVWSGTSRYEQYF. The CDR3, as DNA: TGTGCCATCAGTGAAGTCTGGTCGGGGACTAGCCGCTACGAGCAGTACTTC.